The present TCR beta chain was sequenced within a study of CD8 T cells in Susac syndrome. Sequencing of TCR beta covered CD8+ and CD4+ T cells obtained from blood. The multiple sclerosis control group was made up of treatment-naive patients with stable or active relapsing-remitting disease. Negative isolation was used for CD8+ and CD4+ T cells and FACS enrichment for TEMRA cells. Random hexamers primed reverse transcription of about 0.45 to 1 ug RNA. An immunoSEQ multiplex PCR generated amplified TCR beta CDR3 products spanning 54 Vbeta and 13 Jbeta. TCRdb reprocessed the immunoSEQ multiplex PCR reads via MiXCR and lists one record per CDR3 protein. The sample holds 300,000 or so distinct CDR3 sequences; 92% are singletons and the top ten take roughly 0.059%. Germline V gene data show CDR1 as SNHLY and CDR2 as FYNNEI. The CDR3 consists of 14 residues. The V end lost 4 bases, the J end lost 2 bases, and 8 bases lay between the germline ends.

The chain joins TRBV2 to TRBJ1-4; D is unresolved. The receptor's source is a human donor with multiple sclerosis. Source material: CD4+ T cells from PBMCs. The CDR3 loop reads CASSARTTNEKLFF. The CDR3 nucleotides read TGTGCCAGCAGTGCCCGGACTACTAATGAAAAACTGTTTTTT.